This T cell receptor (beta chain) was captured by sequencing in a study of blood T cell repertoires in COVID-19. Trimming cost V 9 bases and J 2 bases; bases outside gene matches: 11. This CDR3 has 16 residues. The germline CDR1 and CDR2 sequences are ENHRY and SYGVKD. Cohorts were determined from participant-reported clinical history. TCRdb's table, derived via immunoSEQ multiplex PCR, lists solely in-frame clones and lacks some. Found here are around 240,000 clones, approximately 83% of them singletons; the top ten hold over 1.5%. This clone was counted a few times. The chain employs TRBV10-3 and TRBJ2-2; 8 bases match TRBD1. The clonotype was recovered from a woman aged 50 to 60 who had recovered from COVID-19. The source material was PBMCs or T cells enriched from blood (not recorded which). The CDR3: CAIDSGTGVNTGELFF. The DNA of the CDR3 is TGTGCCATAGATTCCGGGACAGGCGTAAACACCGGGGAGCTGTTTTTT.